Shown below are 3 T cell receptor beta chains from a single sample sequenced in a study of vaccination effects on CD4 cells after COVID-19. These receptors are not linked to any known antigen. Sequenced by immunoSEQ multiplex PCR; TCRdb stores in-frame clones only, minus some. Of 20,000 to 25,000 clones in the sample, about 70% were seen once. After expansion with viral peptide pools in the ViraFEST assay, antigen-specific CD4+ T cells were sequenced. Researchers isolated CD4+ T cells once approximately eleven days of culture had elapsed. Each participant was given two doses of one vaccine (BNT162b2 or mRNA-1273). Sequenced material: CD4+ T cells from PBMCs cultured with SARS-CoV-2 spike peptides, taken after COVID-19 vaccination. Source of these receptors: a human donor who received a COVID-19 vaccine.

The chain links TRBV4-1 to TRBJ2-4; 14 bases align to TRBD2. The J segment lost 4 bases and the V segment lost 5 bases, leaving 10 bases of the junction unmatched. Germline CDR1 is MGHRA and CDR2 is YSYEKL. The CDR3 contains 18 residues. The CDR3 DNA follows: TGCGCCAGCAGCAAAGGACTAGCGGGGGGACTCGATAAAAACATTCAGTACTTC. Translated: CASSKGLAGGLDKNIQYF.

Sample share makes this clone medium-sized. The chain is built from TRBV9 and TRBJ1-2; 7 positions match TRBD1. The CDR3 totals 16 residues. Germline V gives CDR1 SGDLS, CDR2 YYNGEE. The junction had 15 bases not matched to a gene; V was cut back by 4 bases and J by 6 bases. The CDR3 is CASSPNQGGSTHGYTF. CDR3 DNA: TGTGCCAGCAGCCCTAACCAGGGGGGGTCTACCCATGGCTACACCTTC.

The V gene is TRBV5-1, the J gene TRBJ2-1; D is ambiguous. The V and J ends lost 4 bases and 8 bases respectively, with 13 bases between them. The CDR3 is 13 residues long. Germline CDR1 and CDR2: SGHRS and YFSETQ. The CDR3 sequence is CASSRRPGDEQFF. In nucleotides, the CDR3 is TGCGCCAGCAGCCGCCGTCCCGGAGATGAGCAGTTCTTC.